The TCR beta chain under discussion was sequenced for a study of blood T cell repertoires in COVID-19. Study-wide background: COVID-19 samples collected from the United States, Italy and Spain covered acute and convalescent phases. Sources were T cells, B-cell-depleted T cells, or PBMCs; the material itself was cDNA or gDNA.

Produced via immunoSEQ multiplex PCR; TCRdb's table is partial and in-frame only. Of 300,000 to 400,000 clones in the sample, around 83% are singletons; the top ten hold 2.5% to 3.5%. The origin of this receptor is a man aged 30 to 45 with active or convalescent COVID-19. Sequenced: peripheral blood.

Here the CDR3 DNA reads TGTGCCTGGAGTTGGGGGGGCGGTAGTTCACCCCTCCACTTT. Protein: CAWSWGGGSSPLHF. This chain links TRBV30 with TRBJ1-6, with D perhaps TRBD1 (6 bases). CDR1 is GTSNPN and CDR2 is SVGIG in the germline V gene (reference sequence). With 2 bases removed from V and 9 bases from J, the gap between germline ends came to 14 bases. CDR3 length: 14 amino acids.